The TCR beta chain described here comes from a study of Ad26.COV2.S vaccination and SARS-CoV-2 variants. The treatment was: roughly 20 received Ad26.COV2.S at low or high dose, single or two shots; 5 received placebo; per-sample allocation not given. Samples were taken on day 63 after the first vaccine or placebo injection. The CDR3 sequence is 13 residues long. V shed 6 bases and J shed 3 bases, with 11 bases lying between them. Germline assignment: CDR1 MNHEY and CDR2 SVGAGI. Measured with immunoSEQ multiplex PCR; TCRdb has only the in-frame clones, and not every one. The table lists a few hundred thousand clones, roughly 88% of them singletons, with 3.6% in the top ten.

The rearrangement links TRBV6-5 to TRBJ1-2; D call uncertain. The source material was peripheral blood, sampled in a trial of Ad26.COV2.S vaccine versus placebo. The TCR sequence derives from a person aged 18 to 65 who received the Ad26.COV2.S COVID-19 vaccine or a placebo. CDR3 nucleotides: TGTGCCAGCAGCTCCGGGATCTACTATGGCTACACCTTC. As protein: CASSSGIYYGYTF.